What follows is one T cell receptor beta chain and its context. Its antigen is still unknown. The Oncomine TCR Beta short-read assay was applied to DNA of cultured CD4+ T cells. Scientists extracted genomic DNA from CD4+ T cells grown in culture. TCRdb redid the calling of the PCR reads with MiXCR, one entry per CDR3 protein. Here the sample spans some 16,000 distinct CDR3 sequences, about 43% being singletons. Treatment specified: roughly 10-day PBMC culture with coronavirus spike peptide pools or control peptides (ViraFEST assay). The culture of roughly 2 million PBMCs per well included approximately 10 IU/ml IL-2 and around 10 ug/ml peptide pools. At days 3 and 7, half the medium was exchanged for fresh IL-2 medium. It was after more than eight days of culture that CD4+ T cells were isolated by negative selection. These data originate in a study of vaccination and CD4 T cells after COVID-19. This CDR3 contains 12 residues. Germline values: CDR1 SGHTA, CDR2 FQGNSA. The germline V and J ends were trimmed by 3 bases and 7 bases, with 10 bases remaining between them.

This sample comprised CD4+ T cells from blood, cultured in vitro, obtained after SARS-CoV-2 vaccination. The V gene is TRBV7-2, the J gene TRBJ2-7; no clear D gene. This TCR was recovered from a human donor who had recovered from COVID-19. Here the CDR3 reads CASSLMSEEQYF. CDR3 sequence (DNA): TGTGCCAGCAGCTTGATGTCTGAGGAGCAGTACTTC.